This section outlines one TCR beta chain sequence together with its context. What it binds is unknown. CDR3 length: 17 amino acids. The trim removed 3 bases at V and 4 bases at J, leaving 8 bases unmatched. Looked up from germline, CDR1 is SGHAT and CDR2 is FQNNGV. The data belong to a study of beta chain features in type 1 diabetes. At the level of the study: Examined across all samples were roughly 100 million sorted cells.

Study-wide points: A moderate, significant TCRB CDR3 shortening appeared in type 1 diabetes across four CD4+ subsets.

The investigators reverse transcribed all of the isolated RNA, so they sequenced expressed TCRB transcripts. Sequenced naive, central memory and regulatory T cell samples produced an average of about 3.57 million reads. TCRdb's copy holds only in-frame clones and misses some; the assay was immunoSEQ multiplex PCR. Here the sample spans about 340,000 clones, roughly 14% being singletons. The TCR sequence derives from a woman between 18 and 29 years old with type 1 diabetes. The V call is TRBV11-2, the J call TRBJ2-1; TRBD2 matches at 11 bases. Sequencing was carried out using naive CD4+ T cells from blood. CDR3 sequence (DNA): TGTGCCAGCAGCTTTGGAACCGGGACTAGCGGATACAATGAGCAGTTCTTC. This gives the protein CASSFGTGTSGYNEQFF.